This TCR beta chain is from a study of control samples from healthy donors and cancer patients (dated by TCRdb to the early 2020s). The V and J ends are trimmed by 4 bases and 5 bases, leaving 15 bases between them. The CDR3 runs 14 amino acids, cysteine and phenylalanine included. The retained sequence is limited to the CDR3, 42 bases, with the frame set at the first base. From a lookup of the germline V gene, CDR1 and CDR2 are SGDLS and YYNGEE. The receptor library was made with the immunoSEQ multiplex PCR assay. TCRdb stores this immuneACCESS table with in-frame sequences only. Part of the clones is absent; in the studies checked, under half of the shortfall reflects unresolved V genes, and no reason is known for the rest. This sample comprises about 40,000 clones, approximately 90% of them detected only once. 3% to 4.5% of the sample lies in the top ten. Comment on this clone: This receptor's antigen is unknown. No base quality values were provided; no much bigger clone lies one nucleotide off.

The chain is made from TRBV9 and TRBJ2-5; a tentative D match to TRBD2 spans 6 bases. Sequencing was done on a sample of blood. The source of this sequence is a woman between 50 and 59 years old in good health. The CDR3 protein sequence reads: CASSQPGGSETQYF. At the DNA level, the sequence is TGTGCCAGCAGCCAACCCGGGGGTTCGGAGACCCAGTACTTC.